This T cell receptor (beta chain) derives from a study of CD8 T cells in Susac syndrome. Reverse transcription of about 0.5 to 1 ug RNA used random hexamers. Amplification of TCR beta CDR3 by immunoSEQ multiplex PCR spanned 54 Vbeta and 13 Jbeta. TCRdb reanalysed the immunoSEQ multiplex PCR reads using MiXCR and keeps one entry per CDR3 protein. This sample has 100,000 or so distinct CDR3 sequences; roughly 90% occur once, and the top ten carry roughly 0.12%. The V end lost 0 bases, the J end lost 7 bases, and 12 bases lay between the germline ends. In germline, CDR1 is MNHEY, CDR2 SMNVEV (reference sequence). The CDR3 totals 15 residues. TCR beta from blood CD8+ and CD4+ T cells was sequenced.

Sequencing used CD8+ T cells from PBMCs. The receptor was derived from a human donor in good health. The chain carries TRBV27 and TRBJ1-4; D not certain. The CDR3 reads CASSLSGSEGEKLFF. CDR3 DNA: TGTGCCAGCAGTTTATCCGGGAGTGAAGGTGAAAAACTGTTTTTT.